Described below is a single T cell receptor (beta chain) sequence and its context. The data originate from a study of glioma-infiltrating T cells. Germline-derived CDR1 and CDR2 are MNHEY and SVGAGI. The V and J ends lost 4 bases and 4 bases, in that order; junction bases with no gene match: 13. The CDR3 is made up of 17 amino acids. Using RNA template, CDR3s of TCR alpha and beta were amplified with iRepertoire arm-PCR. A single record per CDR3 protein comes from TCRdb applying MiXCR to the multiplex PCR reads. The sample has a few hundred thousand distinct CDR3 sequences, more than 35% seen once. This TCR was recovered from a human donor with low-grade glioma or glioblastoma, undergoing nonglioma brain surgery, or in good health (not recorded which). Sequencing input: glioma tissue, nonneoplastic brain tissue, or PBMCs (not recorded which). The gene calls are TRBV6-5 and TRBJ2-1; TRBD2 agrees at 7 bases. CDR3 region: CASSSPVASGPYNEQFF. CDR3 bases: TGTGCCAGCAGTTCACCGGTTGCTAGCGGTCCTTACAATGAGCAGTTCTTC.